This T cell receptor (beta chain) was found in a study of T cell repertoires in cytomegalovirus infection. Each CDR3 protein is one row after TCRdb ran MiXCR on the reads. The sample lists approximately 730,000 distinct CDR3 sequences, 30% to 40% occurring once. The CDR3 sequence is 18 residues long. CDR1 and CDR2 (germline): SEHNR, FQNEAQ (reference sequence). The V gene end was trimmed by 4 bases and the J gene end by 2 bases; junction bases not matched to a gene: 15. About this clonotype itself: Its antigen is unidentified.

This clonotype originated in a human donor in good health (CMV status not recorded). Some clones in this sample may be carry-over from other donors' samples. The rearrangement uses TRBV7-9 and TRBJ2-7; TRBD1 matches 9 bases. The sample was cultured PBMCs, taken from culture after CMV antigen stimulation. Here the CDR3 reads CASSYRPSGQGSPYEQYF. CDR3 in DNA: TGTGCCAGCAGCTACCGACCCTCGGGACAGGGTTCGCCCTACGAGCAGTACTTC.